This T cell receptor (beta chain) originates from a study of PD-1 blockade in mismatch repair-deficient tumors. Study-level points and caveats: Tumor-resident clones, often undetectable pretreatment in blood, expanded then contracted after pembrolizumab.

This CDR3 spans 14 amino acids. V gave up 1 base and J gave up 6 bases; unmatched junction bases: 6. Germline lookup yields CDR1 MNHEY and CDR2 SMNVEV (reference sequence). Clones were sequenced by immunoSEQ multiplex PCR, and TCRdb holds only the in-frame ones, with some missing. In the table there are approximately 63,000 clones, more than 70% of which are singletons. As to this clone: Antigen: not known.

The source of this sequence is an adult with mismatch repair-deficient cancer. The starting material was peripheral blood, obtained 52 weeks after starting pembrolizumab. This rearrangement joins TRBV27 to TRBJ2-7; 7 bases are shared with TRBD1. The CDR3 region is CASSLLNRGAEQYF. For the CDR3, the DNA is TGTGCCAGCAGTTTATTGAACAGGGGCGCCGAGCAGTACTTC.